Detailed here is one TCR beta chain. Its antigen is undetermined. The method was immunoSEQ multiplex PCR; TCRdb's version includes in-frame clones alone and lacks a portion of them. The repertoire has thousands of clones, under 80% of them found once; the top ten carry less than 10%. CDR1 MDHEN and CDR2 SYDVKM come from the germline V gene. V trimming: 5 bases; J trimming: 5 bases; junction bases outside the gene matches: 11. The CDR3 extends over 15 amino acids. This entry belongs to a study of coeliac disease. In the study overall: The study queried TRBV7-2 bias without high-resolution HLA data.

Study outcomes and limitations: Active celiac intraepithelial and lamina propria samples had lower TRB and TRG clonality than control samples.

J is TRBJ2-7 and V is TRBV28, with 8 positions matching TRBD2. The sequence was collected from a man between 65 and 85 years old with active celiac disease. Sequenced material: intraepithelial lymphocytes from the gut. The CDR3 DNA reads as TGTGCCAGCAGTCCACCCGGGACTAGAGAGGACGAGCAGTACTTC. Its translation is CASSPPGTREDEQYF.